These 24 T cell receptor beta chains were all obtained from the same sample, sequenced in a study of T cell responses to AZD1222 COVID-19 vaccine. This table comes from immunoSEQ multiplex PCR, and its TCRdb copy is limited to in-frame clones, with some not included. The data show some 100,000 clones, 70% to 90% seen once. The sample was peripheral blood, taken on day 0 of AZD1222 vaccination. These receptors were taken from an adult in good health.

The genes are TRBV5-8 and TRBJ1-4; a possible D gene is TRBD1 (6 bases). The V gene lost 4 bases and the J gene lost 3 bases, with 16 bases spanning the gap. Germline values: CDR1 SGHTS, CDR2 YDEGEE. The CDR3 extends over 16 amino acids. In DNA, the CDR3 is TGTGCCAGCAGCCACCCCCCGGGACAAGCTAATGAAAAACTGTTTTTT. This sequence encodes CASSHPPGQANEKLFF.

V usage is TRBV27 and J usage is TRBJ2-3, with 8 bases fitting TRBD2. With 5 bases clipped from V and 3 bases from J, the junction kept 13 bases outside the gene matches. CDR3 length: 17 residues. CDR1 and CDR2 (germline): MNHEY, SMNVEV (reference sequence). The CDR3 nucleotides are TGTGCCAGCAGTCCGGGGGGGCGGTATTTAGTTACAGATACGCAGTATTTT. This codes for CASSPGGRYLVTDTQYF.

The rearrangement joins TRBV5-1 to TRBJ1-5, with 9 bases identical to TRBD1. Germline CDR1 SGHRS, CDR2 YFSETQ. J lost 0 bases, V lost 5 bases, and 18 bases had no gene match. This CDR3 region has 20 residues. In DNA form, the CDR3 reads TGCGCCAGCAGGGGGGAGATGGGGACAGGGATCAGTTATAGCAATCAGCCCCAGCATTTT. This encodes CASRGEMGTGISYSNQPQHF.

This sequence joins TRBV5-1 and TRBJ1-4; weak D call: TRBD1 (5 bases). The CDR3 runs 15 residues. Looked up from germline, CDR1 is SGHRS and CDR2 is YFSETQ. The V end lost 3 bases, the J end lost 0 bases, and 9 bases lay between the germline ends. The CDR3 DNA follows: TGCGCCAGCAGCTGGGAAGGGGCAACTAATGAAAAACTGTTTTTT. As protein: CASSWEGATNEKLFF.

The chain recombines TRBV6-6 with TRBJ2-2; D perhaps matches TRBD2 (6 bases). The CDR3 loop spans 13 amino acids. Germline-derived CDR1 and CDR2 are MNHNY and SVGAGI (reference sequence). V shed 5 bases and J shed 6 bases, with 10 bases lying between them. The CDR3 loop is CASSLTSSGELFF. The CDR3 nucleotides are TGTGCCAGCAGTCTGACTAGTTCCGGGGAGCTGTTTTTT.

The chain combines TRBV30 with TRBJ1-4, with D uncertain. The V and J ends lost 1 base and 6 bases respectively, with 9 bases between them. The CDR3 is 13 residues long. CDR1 and CDR2 (germline): GTSNPN, SVGIG (reference sequence). The CDR3 nucleotides are TGTGCCTGGAGTGGGCAGGCGTATGAAAAACTGTTTTTT. As protein: CAWSGQAYEKLFF.

The chain uses TRBV5-1 and TRBJ2-3, with unresolved D. The CDR3 has 14 residues. Germline values: CDR1 SGHRS, CDR2 YFSETQ. The V end was cut by 0 bases, the J end by 4 bases, with 9 bases between. The CDR3 DNA reads as TGCGCCAGCAGCTTGGCCGTACGGGCAGATACGCAGTATTTT. This encodes CASSLAVRADTQYF.

This clone has a single count. The chain links TRBV3-1 (or the pseudogene TRBV3-2) to TRBJ1-2; the D is unclear. This CDR3 spans 13 amino acids. CDR1 is LGHDT, CDR2 YNNKEL, per germline (reference sequence). V was cut by 4 bases and J by 6 bases, with 12 bases left in between. The CDR3 DNA reads TGTGCCAGCAGCCCGAGGTCCCTCAATGGCTACACCTTC. Protein: CASSPRSLNGYTF.

This clone was detected only once. The chain employs TRBV5-1 and TRBJ1-2, with TRBD1 matching over 9 bases. The CDR3 sequence is 18 residues long. The junction had 17 bases not matched to a gene; V was cut back by 4 bases and J by 4 bases. Germline CDR1 is SGHRS and CDR2 is YFSETQ. The CDR3 loop is CASSPRGLGTGTPYGYTF. The CDR3 bases are TGCGCCAGCAGCCCACGGGGCCTTGGGACAGGGACACCCTATGGCTACACCTTC.

V and J are TRBV24-1 and TRBJ2-3, with 10 bases fitting TRBD2. The J segment lost 4 bases and the V segment lost 2 bases, leaving 8 bases of the junction unmatched. CDR1 and CDR2 (germline): KGHDR, SFDVKD. There are 17 residues in the CDR3. CDR3 in DNA: TGTGCCACCAGTGATTCTTCCGGGACTAGCGCACCAGATACGCAGTATTTT. Translation gives CATSDSSGTSAPDTQYF.

This chain links TRBV19 with TRBJ1-1; TRBD1 aligns across 8 bases. The CDR3 consists of 15 residues. Trimming removed 10 bases from V and 4 bases from J; junction bases left unmatched: 14. Germline lookup yields CDR1 LNHDA and CDR2 SQIVND (reference sequence). CDR3 nucleotides: TGTGCCACCCACTCCCAGGGGGCGGCGGTCACTGAAGCTTTCTTT. Encoded protein: CATHSQGAAVTEAFF.

There are a few counts of this clone. The chain has TRBV7-9 and TRBJ2-3; D remains unclear. V lost 4 bases to trimming and J lost 4 bases, with 15 bases between them. This CDR3 contains 15 residues. CDR1 is SEHNR, CDR2 FQNEAQ, per germline (reference sequence). CDR3 region: CASSSFWGGSDTQYF. The CDR3 DNA sequence: TGTGCCAGCAGCTCCTTTTGGGGTGGGTCAGATACGCAGTATTTT.

The chain recombines TRBV3-1 (or the pseudogene TRBV3-2) with TRBJ1-3; TRBD1 matches 7 bases. Germline V gene lookup returns CDR1 LGHDT and CDR2 YNNKEL (reference sequence). The J segment lost 4 bases and the V segment lost 3 bases, leaving 9 bases of the junction unmatched. This CDR3 has 16 amino acids. The CDR3 bases are TGTGCCAGCAGCCACCCAAGGGGGCTCTCGGGAAACACCATATATTTT. Translation: CASSHPRGLSGNTIYF.

The chain carries TRBV12-3 or TRBV12-4 and TRBJ1-3; D unresolved. The CDR3 is 11 residues long. V lost 9 bases and J lost 3, with 6 bases in between. This CDR3 is CASGLGNTIYF. The CDR3, as DNA: TGTGCCAGTGGTCTTGGAAACACCATATATTTT.

V is TRBV5-1 and J is TRBJ2-5, with a weak D call TRBD2 (6 bases). CDR3 length: 15 residues. V was shortened by 4 bases and J by 1 base, with 14 bases between the two germline ends. Germline values: CDR1 SGHRS, CDR2 YFSETQ. DNA of the CDR3: TGCGCCAGCAGCGCCTCCGGGACTTCCCAAGAGACCCAGTACTTC. Its protein product is CASSASGTSQETQYF.

The genes are TRBV6-5 and TRBJ1-5, with 7 bases that match TRBD1. The CDR3 sequence is 16 residues long. V lost 4 bases, J lost 1 base, and 7 bases stayed unmatched. Germline V gene lookup returns CDR1 MNHEY and CDR2 SVGAGI. DNA for the CDR3: TGTGCCAGCAGTTCCCGACAGGGAGTGAGCAATCAGCCCCAGCATTTT. Its protein product is CASSSRQGVSNQPQHF.

The gene calls are TRBV10-3 and TRBJ2-5; a possible D gene is TRBD1 (8 bases). CDR1 ENHRY and CDR2 SYGVKD come from the germline V gene. V was shortened by 0 bases and J by 5 bases, with 16 bases between the two germline ends. The CDR3 has 16 residues. The CDR3 sequence: CAISESTGGARETQYF. In nucleotides, the CDR3 is TGTGCCATCAGTGAGTCCACAGGGGGGGCGCGGGAGACCCAGTACTTC.

A single count supports this clone. This chain links TRBV2 with TRBJ1-6, with D perhaps TRBD1 (6 bases). The CDR3 is made up of 14 amino acids. Between the trimmed V and J ends, which lost 5 bases and 7 bases, there was a span of 12 bases. CDR1 is SNHLY and CDR2 is FYNNEI in the germline V gene. CDR3 bases: TGTGCCAGCAGTCCGGGACAAAGGAATTCACCCCTCCACTTT. Translation: CASSPGQRNSPLHF.

J is TRBJ1-2 and V is TRBV19, with D unclear. The CDR3 is made up of 16 amino acids. V was cut by 3 bases and J by 2 bases, with 16 bases left in between. The germline V gene encodes CDR1 LNHDA and CDR2 SQIVND (reference sequence). CDR3 region: CASSISSRALNYGYTF. DNA for the CDR3: TGTGCCAGTAGTATCTCTTCTCGGGCGCTAAACTATGGCTACACCTTC.

V and J are TRBV6-6 and TRBJ1-1; possibly TRBD1 for D (6 bases). Looked up from germline, CDR1 is MNHNY and CDR2 is SVGAGI (reference sequence). The V gene lost 6 bases and the J gene lost 9 bases, with 14 bases spanning the gap. There are 12 residues in the CDR3. Here the CDR3 DNA reads TGTGCCAGCAGATCCGACGGGGGCAAAGCTTTCTTT. It is translated as CASRSDGGKAFF.

The CDR3 region is CATRAGQRITEAFF. CDR3 coding DNA: TGTGCCACCAGGGCCGGACAGAGGATAACTGAAGCTTTCTTT. The chain joins TRBV28 to TRBJ1-1; TRBD1 is a possible D gene (6 bases). V lost 10 bases, J lost 5 bases, and 20 bases lay in between. Germline assignment: CDR1 MDHEN and CDR2 SYDVKM. This CDR3 has 14 residues.

The chain uses TRBV2 and TRBJ1-1, with D possibly TRBD1 on 6 matching bases. Trimming pared 3 bases from V and 0 bases from J, leaving 11 bases between. The germline V gene encodes CDR1 SNHLY and CDR2 FYNNEI. The CDR3 is 15 amino acids. DNA of the CDR3: TGTGCCAGCAGTGAGGGGGGCGGAATGAACACTGAAGCTTTCTTT. Its translation: CASSEGGGMNTEAFF.

The V gene is TRBV2, the J gene TRBJ2-2, with 10 positions matching TRBD2. CDR1 is SNHLY, CDR2 FYNNEI, per germline. CDR3 length: 17 amino acids. V shed 4 bases and J 1 base; nucleotides not matched to a gene: 6. The CDR3 bases are TGTGCCAGCAGTGCGGCCGGGACTAGCGAGAACACCGGGGAGCTGTTTTTT. This sequence encodes CASSAAGTSENTGELFF.

Only one count was recorded for this clone. This rearrangement joins TRBV5-1 to TRBJ1-1, with D perhaps TRBD1 (5 bases). The CDR3 extends over 15 amino acids. Deletions cut 0 bases from V and 4 bases from J, with 13 bases between. Germline V CDR1 and CDR2: SGHRS, YFSETQ. CDR3 DNA sequence: TGCGCCAGCAGCTTGGTGCCGGCGGGGGTCACTGAAGCTTTCTTT. Its protein is CASSLVPAGVTEAFF.